These T cell receptor beta chains were read from a single sample in a study of shared clonotypes between healthy human individuals. The assay was immunoSEQ multiplex PCR, and TCRdb's table has in-frame clones only and misses some. The sample shows roughly 810,000 clones, 96% of them seen only once. What was sequenced was naive CD8+ T cells sorted from blood. These receptors all stem from a man under 40 in good health. CDR3s include the opening cysteine and the closing phenylalanine or tryptophan. Each record gives: V gene, CDR3 protein.

v_gene: TRBV28; CDR3aa: CASSLFQTGPELNTYNEQFF
v_gene: TRBV7-9; CDR3aa: CASSLDGLSWGSYEQYF
v_gene: TRBV18; CDR3aa: CASSPGKERDPSTEAFF
v_gene: TRBV11-3; CDR3aa: CASSSSGANTEAFF
v_gene: TRBV10-3; CDR3aa: CAISESKSPGRETQYF
v_gene: TRBV9; CDR3aa: CASSVADAISYNEQFF
v_gene: TRBV10-2; CDR3aa: CASTLTRTGGTEAFF
v_gene: TRBV14; CDR3aa: CASSLSYEQYF
v_gene: TRBV5-4; CDR3aa: CASSLVQGATETQYF
v_gene: TRBV6-1; CDR3aa: CASSEGGSYEQYF
v_gene: TRBV11-3; CDR3aa: CASRRYKPDEQYF
v_gene: TRBV29-1; CDR3aa: CSGRVAGGPGWETQYF
v_gene: TRBV11-3; CDR3aa: CASSLGYGLEQYF
v_gene: TRBV5-4; CDR3aa: CASSLDAGATYEQYF
v_gene: TRBV7-2; CDR3aa: CASSRTYEQYF
v_gene: TRBV27; CDR3aa: CASSPILGLGSYEQYF
v_gene: TRBV5-1; CDR3aa: CASSLGDFLGEQYF
v_gene: TRBV7-7; CDR3aa: CASSLTFGDNEQFF
v_gene: TRBV29-1; CDR3aa: CSVLNGPSGIYEQYF
v_gene: TRBV2; CDR3aa: CASFRFFAGAEGEKLFF
v_gene: TRBV7-6; CDR3aa: CASSLAGFSYEQYF